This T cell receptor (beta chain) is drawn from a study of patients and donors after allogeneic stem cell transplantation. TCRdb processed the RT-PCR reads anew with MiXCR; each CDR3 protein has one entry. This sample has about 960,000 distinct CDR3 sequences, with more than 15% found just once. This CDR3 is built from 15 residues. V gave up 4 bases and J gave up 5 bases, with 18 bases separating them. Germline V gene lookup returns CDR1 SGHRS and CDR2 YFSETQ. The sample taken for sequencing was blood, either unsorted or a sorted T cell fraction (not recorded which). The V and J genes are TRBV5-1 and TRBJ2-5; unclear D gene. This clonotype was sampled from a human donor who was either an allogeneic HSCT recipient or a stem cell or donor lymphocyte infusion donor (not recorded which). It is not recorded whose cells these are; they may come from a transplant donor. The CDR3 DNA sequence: TGCGCCAGCAGCCTCCCCGGTGGGGTTCGGGAGACCCAGTACTTC. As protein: CASSLPGGVRETQYF.